Listed here are 27 T cell receptor beta chains from one sample, sequenced in a study of blood T cell repertoires in COVID-19 (dated by TCRdb to about 2020). Libraries were made using the immunoSEQ multiplex PCR assay. The immuneACCESS repertoire file appears here via TCRdb, limited to in-frame rearrangements. These files lack a portion of the clones; in checked studies, under half of the deficit traces to unresolved V genes, and the cause of the others is not known. The sample has about 240,000 clones on record, about 90% of them singletons. 7.2% of the sample is in the top ten clones. Sequencing was performed on peripheral blood. The receptors originated from a man between 60 and 75 years old who had recovered from COVID-19.

The chain carries TRBV6-6 and TRBJ2-1; the D is unclear. The length of the CDR3 is 14 residues. V was cut by 0 bases and J by 4 bases, with 7 bases left in between. Per germline, CDR1 MNHNY and CDR2 SVGAGI (reference sequence). The chain's CDR3 is CASSYSIQYNEQFF. DNA of the CDR3: TGTGCCAGCAGTTACTCGATACAGTACAATGAGCAGTTCTTC.

The V and J genes are TRBV6-6 and TRBJ1-5; tentative D call: TRBD1 (6 bases). The CDR3 runs 13 residues. The V and J ends lost 1 base and 8 bases respectively, with 9 bases between them. Germline loops: CDR1 MNHNY, CDR2 SVGAGI (reference sequence). The CDR3 here is CASSYWPGEPQHF. The CDR3 DNA reads TGTGCCAGCAGTTACTGGCCAGGGGAGCCCCAGCATTTT.

V gene TRBV19 combines with J gene TRBJ2-1, with TRBD1 as a possible D gene (6 bases). V lost 4 bases and J 12 bases, leaving 19 bases between the germline ends. CDR3 size: 14 residues. CDR1 is LNHDA and CDR2 is SQIVND in the germline V gene (reference sequence). CDR3 amino acids: CASSTQGKLGGQFF. The CDR3 DNA reads as TGTGCCAGTAGTACCCAGGGGAAATTAGGAGGGCAGTTCTTC.

The chain joins TRBV3-1 (or the pseudogene TRBV3-2) to TRBJ2-6; no clear D gene. The CDR3 loop spans 14 amino acids. Trimming removed 4 bases at V and 1 base at J, with 5 bases between. CDR1 is LGHDT, CDR2 YNNKEL, per germline (reference sequence). CDR3 region: CASSRKSGANVLTF. The CDR3 region has the DNA TGTGCCAGCAGCCGTAAATCTGGGGCCAACGTCCTGACTTTC.

V and J are TRBV6-6 and TRBJ2-3; 8 bases align to TRBD2. CDR3 length: 14 amino acids. V dropped 6 bases and J dropped 1; count of bases not matched to a gene: 3. Germline V gene lookup returns CDR1 MNHNY and CDR2 SVGAGI (reference sequence). DNA of the CDR3: TGTGCCAGCAGGCGGGGGGCCCGCACAGATACGCAGTATTTT. The encoded protein is CASRRGARTDTQYF.

V and J are TRBV11-2 and TRBJ1-4, with 9 bases matching TRBD1. The CDR3 is 16 amino acids. V lost 2 bases to trimming and J lost 7 bases; unmatched junction nucleotides: 8. The germline gives CDR1 SGHAT, CDR2 FQNNGV. The CDR3 bases are TGTGCCAGCAGCTTAACCCGGGACAGGGTTAGTGAAAAACTGTTTTTT. This sequence encodes CASSLTRDRVSEKLFF.

This rearrangement joins TRBV28 to TRBJ2-5, with D tentatively TRBD2 (7 bases). Between the trimmed V and J ends, which lost 5 bases and 4 bases, there was a span of 23 bases. CDR3 size: 17 residues. Germline-derived CDR1 and CDR2 are MDHEN and SYDVKM. The CDR3 spells CASSNPVGAGEGETQYF. The CDR3 DNA follows: TGTGCCAGCAGTAACCCCGTAGGGGCAGGGGAGGGAGAGACCCAGTACTTC.

The V gene is TRBV2, the J gene TRBJ1-1, with D unresolved. CDR1 and CDR2 from the germline V gene are SNHLY and FYNNEI. Deletions cut 2 bases from V and 10 bases from J, with 8 bases between. This CDR3 region has 11 residues. In DNA, the CDR3 is TGTGCCAGCAGTGAAATTCGCGGAGCTTTCTTT. Translation: CASSEIRGAFF. Supplemented by reference TRBV2 and TRBJ1-1, the full variable domain reads EPEVTQTPSHQVTQMGQEVILRCVPISNHLYFYWYRQILGQKVEFLVSFYNNEISEKSEIFDDQFSVERPDGSNFTLKIRSTKLEDSAMYFCASSEIRGAFFGQGTRLTVV.

J is TRBJ1-5 and V is TRBV18, with 9 bases aligning to TRBD1. Trimming removed 5 bases from V and 6 bases from J; junction bases left unmatched: 5. This CDR3 is built from 14 residues. Germline assignment: CDR1 KGHSH and CDR2 LQKENI. CDR3 DNA sequence: TGTGCCAGCTCAACGGGACAGGGCAGTCAGCCCCAGCATTTT. The encoded protein is CASSTGQGSQPQHF.

The rearrangement joins TRBV19 to TRBJ1-3; 7 bases are shared with TRBD1. V shed 4 bases and J 0 bases; nucleotides not matched to a gene: 3. The CDR3 spans 15 residues. Germline loops: CDR1 LNHDA, CDR2 SQIVND (reference sequence). The CDR3 DNA is TGTGCCAGTAGTACCGGACAGGCCTCTGGAAACACCATATATTTT. The encoded protein is CASSTGQASGNTIYF.

The chain couples TRBV24-1 to TRBJ1-5; D uncertain. Per germline, CDR1 KGHDR and CDR2 SFDVKD. CDR3 length: 14 amino acids. Trimming left V 5 bases short and J 5 bases short, with 12 bases between. CDR3 in amino acids: CATSVPAGHQPQHF. The CDR3 DNA is TGTGCCACCAGTGTGCCGGCAGGTCATCAGCCCCAGCATTTT.

The rearrangement uses TRBV28 and TRBJ2-2; D is perhaps TRBD2 (7 bases). The V end lost 5 bases, the J end lost 3 bases, and 13 bases lay between the germline ends. This CDR3 contains 15 residues. Germline V gives CDR1 MDHEN, CDR2 SYDVKM. The chain's CDR3 is CASSPGGPYTGELFF. CDR3 nucleotides: TGTGCCAGCAGTCCCGGGGGGCCCTACACCGGGGAGCTGTTTTTT.

This chain uses TRBV5-1 with TRBJ2-3; 7 nucleotides match TRBD2. In germline, CDR1 is SGHRS, CDR2 YFSETQ. The CDR3 consists of 14 residues. V dropped 4 bases and J dropped 4; count of bases not matched to a gene: 6. Here the CDR3 reads CASSQAGPADTQYF. The CDR3 bases are TGCGCCAGCAGCCAAGCGGGGCCGGCAGATACGCAGTATTTT.

The rearrangement joins TRBV28 to TRBJ2-4; weak D call: TRBD1 (6 bases). From germline, CDR1 is MDHEN and CDR2 SYDVKM. This CDR3 is built from 16 residues. The V end was cut by 6 bases, the J end by 3 bases, with 18 bases between. The CDR3 nucleotides read TGTGCCAGCAGCAGAGGACAGACAATAGTCAAAAACATTCAGTACTTC. It codes for CASSRGQTIVKNIQYF.

This clone appeared a single time. The chain joins TRBV5-4 to TRBJ2-4, with D possibly matching TRBD1 (5 bases). Germline CDR1 SGHNT, CDR2 YYREEE (reference sequence). The CDR3 spans 15 residues. V was trimmed by 2 bases and J by 3 bases, leaving 12 bases between them. This CDR3 reads CASSFGRVDKNIQYF. Here the CDR3 DNA reads TGTGCCAGCAGCTTTGGCAGGGTTGACAAAAACATTCAGTACTTC.

A few counts support this clone. This chain uses TRBV11-2 with TRBJ1-3; TRBD1 agrees at 8 bases. There are 16 residues in the CDR3. Trimming at V came to 4 bases and at J to 3 bases, leaving 8 bases not matched to a gene. In germline, CDR1 is SGHAT, CDR2 FQNNGV. The CDR3: CASSWFRGRSGNTIYF. The DNA of the CDR3 is TGTGCCAGCAGCTGGTTCAGGGGGCGAAGTGGAAACACCATATATTTT.

V is TRBV5-4 and J is TRBJ1-1; D may be TRBD1 (5 bases). CDR3 length equals 13 residues. Looked up from germline, CDR1 is SGHNT and CDR2 is YYREEE (reference sequence). V gave up 2 bases and J gave up 2 bases, with 7 bases separating them. CDR3 bases: TGTGCCAGCAGCTTCGACAGTAACACTGAAGCTTTCTTT. Protein product: CASSFDSNTEAFF.

This clone was seen just once. J is TRBJ1-2 and V is TRBV7-2, with 7 bases that match TRBD1. From germline, CDR1 is SGHTA and CDR2 FQGNSA. V dropped 4 bases and J dropped 8; count of bases not matched to a gene: 16. The CDR3 covers 16 residues. CDR3: CASSYEGARGTGGYTF. In DNA form, the CDR3 reads TGTGCCAGCAGCTACGAGGGGGCGAGAGGAACTGGGGGCTACACCTTC.

The rearrangement uses TRBV10-2 and TRBJ2-5; 9 positions match TRBD1. CDR1 is WSHSY and CDR2 is SAAADI in the germline V gene. This CDR3 has 14 residues. V trimming: 6 bases; J trimming: 2 bases; junction bases outside the gene matches: 4. The CDR3 is CASRGTGYQETQYF. CDR3 coding DNA: TGCGCCAGCAGAGGGACAGGGTATCAAGAGACCCAGTACTTC.

The gene calls are TRBV4-1 and TRBJ2-5; perhaps TRBD1 as D (6 bases). V lost 4 bases and J lost 0, with 18 bases in between. This CDR3 is 17 amino acids long. The germline V gene encodes CDR1 MGHRA and CDR2 YSYEKL. The CDR3 sequence: CASSPRDRRAYQETQYF. In DNA, the CDR3 is TGCGCCAGCAGCCCTCGTGACAGGCGGGCGTACCAAGAGACCCAGTACTTC.

V and J are TRBV5-1 and TRBJ2-1; 8 nucleotides align to TRBD2. This CDR3 spans 14 amino acids. The V gene end was trimmed by 3 bases and the J gene end by 10 bases; junction bases not matched to a gene: 9. Germline CDR1 SGHRS, CDR2 YFSETQ. The CDR3 loop reads CASSYSGAWEEQFF. Here the CDR3 DNA reads TGCGCCAGCAGCTATAGCGGGGCATGGGAAGAGCAGTTCTTC.

This clone was recorded a few times. This sequence joins TRBV19 and TRBJ1-6; the D is unclear. Germline V gene lookup returns CDR1 LNHDA and CDR2 SQIVND (reference sequence). Trimming cost V 4 bases and J 9 bases, with 19 bases left between them. The CDR3 loop spans 16 amino acids. The DNA of the CDR3 is TGTGCCAGTAGTAAAGGACGGGGTCACTTCGGTTCACCCCTCCACTTT. It specifies CASSKGRGHFGSPLHF. The full variable domain, with the rest looked up from reference TRBV19 and TRBJ1-6, is DGGITQSPKYLFRKEGQNVTLSCEQNLNHDAMYWYRQDPGQGLRLIYYSQIVNDFQKGDIAEGYSVSREKKESFPLTVTSAQKNPTAFYLCASSKGRGHFGSPLHFGNGTRLTVT.

The chain has TRBV24-1 and TRBJ2-3; a possible D gene is TRBD2 (6 bases). CDR1 KGHDR and CDR2 SFDVKD come from the germline V gene. CDR3 length: 14 amino acids. Deletions cut 4 bases from V and 5 bases from J, with 12 bases between. CDR3 protein: CATSDSREVDTQYF. DNA for the CDR3: TGTGCCACCAGTGACTCCAGGGAGGTAGATACGCAGTATTTT.

This clone was counted a few times. The rearrangement links TRBV4-2 to TRBJ1-5; 9 nucleotides align to TRBD1. Germline lookup yields CDR1 LGHNA and CDR2 YNFKEQ. The CDR3 spans 16 residues. Losses at the gene ends were 0 bases for V and 4 bases for J; bases not matched to a gene: 4. The CDR3 DNA follows: TGTGCCAGCAGCCAAGATTTGGGACAGGGTAATCAGCCCCAGCATTTT. Translated, it gives CASSQDLGQGNQPQHF.

This sequence joins TRBV27 and TRBJ2-7; maybe TRBD1 (6 bases). Germline lookup yields CDR1 MNHEY and CDR2 SMNVEV (reference sequence). The V end was cut by 2 bases, the J end by 5 bases, with 16 bases between. The CDR3 has 15 residues. The CDR3 loop reads CASSLSFFRTDEQYF. CDR3 coding DNA: TGTGCCAGCAGTTTAAGCTTTTTCCGGACAGACGAGCAGTACTTC.

This clone has just one count. The chain carries TRBV30 and TRBJ1-4, with TRBD1 matching 9 bases. Germline V gene lookup returns CDR1 GTSNPN and CDR2 SVGIG (reference sequence). The CDR3 extends over 14 amino acids. V shed 2 bases, J shed 5 bases, and the junction held 3 bases outside the gene matches. The CDR3: CAWSSGTGNEKLFF. CDR3 DNA sequence: TGTGCCTGGAGTTCCGGGACAGGGAATGAAAAACTGTTTTTT.

The V gene is TRBV19, the J gene TRBJ1-1; weak D call: TRBD1 (5 bases). V was cut by 5 bases and J by 3 bases, with 10 bases left in between. The germline V gene has CDR1 LNHDA and CDR2 SQIVND (reference sequence). The CDR3 extends over 13 amino acids. In nucleotides, the CDR3 is TGTGCCAGTAGTCATGGGGCCCACACTGAAGCTTTCTTT. As protein: CASSHGAHTEAFF.